Following are 17 T cell receptor beta chains from one sample sequenced in a study of cytomegalovirus exposure and HLA in healthy donors. Primers: 60 Vbeta forward and 13 Jbeta reverse. Using immunoSEQ multiplex PCR, the repertoire was profiled, and TCRdb retains in-frame clones only, with some absent. Seen here are roughly 97,000 clones, 78% observed once, and the top ten hold approximately 1.9%. Sequenced input: PBMCs. The receptor set was obtained from a woman between 40 and 55 years old in good health and CMV-seronegative.

This clone was seen more than once but under ten times. The J gene is TRBJ1-2, the V gene TRBV18, with D unclear. Trimming stripped 3 bases from V and 1 base from J, with 12 bases between. CDR3 size: 15 residues. The germline CDR1 and CDR2 sequences are KGHSH and LQKENI. This CDR3 reads CASSPLDTFNYGYTF. The CDR3 DNA reads as TGTGCCAGCTCACCGTTAGACACCTTTAACTATGGCTACACCTTC.

The V gene is TRBV27, the J gene TRBJ2-7, with TRBD2 identical over 8 bases. Germline lookup yields CDR1 MNHEY and CDR2 SMNVEV (reference sequence). With 3 bases clipped from V and 1 base from J, the junction kept 11 bases outside the gene matches. CDR3 length equals 17 residues. The DNA of the CDR3 is TGTGCCAGCAGTTTTGGTGCGGGAGGCCCCTCATCCTACGAGCAGTACTTC. It translates to CASSFGAGGPSSYEQYF.

V usage is TRBV5-4 and J usage is TRBJ1-4; 9 nucleotides match TRBD1. Germline assignment: CDR1 SGHNT and CDR2 YYREEE (reference sequence). This CDR3 is built from 17 residues. Losses at the gene ends were 3 bases for V and 0 bases for J; bases not matched to a gene: 6. CDR3 bases: TGTGCCAGCAGCTCCCACCGACAGGGGGCAACTAATGAAAAACTGTTTTTT. Amino acids: CASSSHRQGATNEKLFF.

In this sample, this clone turned up a few times. This sequence joins TRBV4-3 and TRBJ2-7; 9 bases fit TRBD1. This CDR3 has 15 amino acids. The ends lost 2 bases at V and 5 bases at J; junction bases unmatched: 7. CDR1 is LGHNA and CDR2 is YSLEER in the germline V gene. Written as DNA, the CDR3 is TGCGCCAGCAGCCAATTCGGAACAGGGGGCAACGAGCAGTACTTC. Its translation is CASSQFGTGGNEQYF.

The chain recombines TRBV19 with TRBJ1-1; D remains ambiguous. Germline V gene lookup returns CDR1 LNHDA and CDR2 SQIVND (reference sequence). The germline V and J ends were trimmed by 3 bases and 0 bases, with 5 bases remaining between them. CDR3 length: 13 residues. The CDR3 DNA sequence: TGTGCCAGTAGTATTCGGTTGAACACTGAAGCTTTCTTT. This translates into CASSIRLNTEAFF.

There are a few counts of this clone. The V gene is TRBV5-4, the J gene TRBJ2-7; 8 positions match TRBD2. The CDR3 totals 17 residues. Germline CDR1 reads SGHNT; CDR2 reads YYREEE (reference sequence). Trimming at V came to 2 bases and at J to 1 base, leaving 11 bases not matched to a gene. DNA of the CDR3: TGTGCCAGCAGCTTAACTACGAGAGCGGGAGCTTCCTACGAGCAGTACTTC. Its translation is CASSLTTRAGASYEQYF.

The chain recombines TRBV4-1 with TRBJ1-2; D remains ambiguous. Germline V gene data show CDR1 as MGHRA and CDR2 as YSYEKL. The CDR3 is 14 amino acids. V gave up 1 base and J gave up 2 bases, with 8 bases separating them. The CDR3 DNA reads as TGCGCCAGCAGCCAAGTGGCCGGGAACTATGGCTACACCTTC. Encoded protein: CASSQVAGNYGYTF.

The V call is TRBV7-9, the J call TRBJ1-2, with a possible D match to TRBD1 (5 bases). The V and J ends lost 5 bases and 2 bases respectively, with 15 bases between them. The CDR3 is 15 amino acids. CDR1 is SEHNR, CDR2 FQNEAQ, per germline (reference sequence). Here the CDR3 reads CASSPTGDLNYGYTF. The CDR3, as DNA: TGTGCCAGCAGCCCGACGGGGGATCTAAACTATGGCTACACCTTC.

This chain uses TRBV5-6 with TRBJ2-7; tentatively, D is TRBD1 (5 bases). The CDR3 consists of 13 residues. V was shortened by 3 bases and J by 2 bases, with 9 bases between the two germline ends. The V gene's germline CDR1 is SGHDT and CDR2 YYEEEE. CDR3 coding DNA: TGTGCCAGCAGCTCGACAGATCCCTACGAGCAGTACTTC. Translating it yields CASSSTDPYEQYF.

This chain links TRBV7-2 with TRBJ2-3; D is possibly TRBD2 (6 bases). V lost 0 bases and J lost 0, with 10 bases in between. From germline, CDR1 is SGHTA and CDR2 FQGNSA. This CDR3 is 16 amino acids long. This CDR3 reads CASSLAVAGSTDTQYF. The CDR3 DNA follows: TGTGCCAGCAGCTTAGCTGTGGCGGGAAGCACAGATACGCAGTATTTT.

V and J are TRBV9 and TRBJ2-5, with D possibly being TRBD2 (6 bases). Trimming pared 2 bases from V and 1 base from J, leaving 15 bases between. Germline-derived CDR1 and CDR2 are SGDLS and YYNGEE. The length of the CDR3 is 16 residues. The CDR3 is CASSVVGGPLQETQYF. The CDR3 DNA is TGTGCCAGCAGCGTCGTGGGGGGACCCCTCCAAGAGACCCAGTACTTC.

V is TRBV18 and J is TRBJ1-1, with TRBD1 identical over 7 bases. The CDR3 length is 13 residues. V trimming: 3 bases; J trimming: 5 bases; junction bases outside the gene matches: 3. CDR1 KGHSH and CDR2 LQKENI come from the germline V gene. The CDR3 loop reads CASSPTGMTEAFF. CDR3 DNA: TGTGCCAGCTCACCGACAGGGATGACTGAAGCTTTCTTT.

V gene TRBV4-3 combines with J gene TRBJ2-1, with 7 positions matching TRBD2. Per the germline V gene, CDR1 is LGHNA and CDR2 is YSLEER. The length of the CDR3 is 14 residues. J gave up 10 bases and V 1 base, and 7 bases lay outside the gene matches. The CDR3 DNA is TGCGCCAGCAGCCAAGTCGCGGCGGGGGAGGAGCAGTTCTTC. As protein: CASSQVAAGEEQFF.

This clone has only a few counts. The V gene is TRBV7-2, the J gene TRBJ2-3; 9 bases map to TRBD2. This CDR3 has 18 amino acids. CDR1 and CDR2 (germline): SGHTA, FQGNSA. J lost 3 bases, V lost 2 bases, and 12 bases had no gene match. CDR3: CASSLRAGGPERTDTQYF. In nucleotides, the CDR3 is TGTGCCAGCAGCTTACGGGCGGGAGGGCCGGAGAGAACAGATACGCAGTATTTT.

The chain has TRBV5-5 and TRBJ1-3; D may be TRBD1 (6 bases). The CDR3 loop spans 14 amino acids. Germline loops: CDR1 SGHKS, CDR2 YYEKEE (reference sequence). The ends were cut back, 3 bases at V and 4 bases at J, with 11 bases in the middle. The CDR3 loop is CASSYRADGNTIYF. The CDR3 DNA sequence: TGTGCCAGCAGCTACAGGGCGGACGGAAACACCATATATTTT.

The chain links TRBV7-9 to TRBJ1-4; TRBD1 agrees at 7 bases. CDR3 length: 14 residues. Germline assignment: CDR1 SEHNR and CDR2 FQNEAQ (reference sequence). V shed 5 bases, J shed 5 bases, and the junction held 5 bases outside the gene matches. The CDR3 is CASSAGGGNEKLFF. DNA for the CDR3: TGTGCCAGCAGCGCGGGAGGGGGCAATGAAAAACTGTTTTTT.

This clone was observed a single time. The chain recombines TRBV28 with TRBJ1-1, with D maybe TRBD1 (5 bases). CDR1 is MDHEN, CDR2 SYDVKM, per germline. Trimming took 5 bases from V and 6 from J, leaving 13 bases between them. The CDR3 is made up of 13 amino acids. CDR3 sequence reads: CASSQTPTAEAFF. The CDR3 nucleotides are TGTGCCAGCAGTCAGACACCGACAGCTGAAGCTTTCTTT. The variable domain in full, with the rest retrieved from reference TRBV28 and TRBJ1-1, is DVKVTQSSRYLVKRTGEKVFLECVQDMDHENMFWYRQDPGLGLRLIYFSYDVKMKEKGDIPEGYSVSREKKERFSLILESASTNQTSMYLCASSQTPTAEAFFGQGTRLTVV.